This entry lists 10 T cell receptor beta chains sequenced from one sample in a study of shared clonotypes between healthy human individuals. The protocol was immunoSEQ multiplex PCR, while the TCRdb copy is restricted to in-frame clones and leaves out a portion. This table has approximately 480,000 clones, around 79% appearing once. Sequenced material: PBMCs. The receptors stem from a middle-aged woman in good health. Some clones in this sample may be carry-over from other donors' samples.

The chain combines TRBV5-4 with TRBJ1-1, with D possibly being TRBD1 (6 bases). The CDR3 has 14 residues. V was trimmed by 4 bases and J by 4 bases, leaving 14 bases between them. Germline-derived CDR1 and CDR2 are SGHNT and YYREEE (reference sequence). The CDR3 is CASSRPGGLTEAFF. In DNA, the CDR3 is TGTGCCAGCAGCCGACCCGGGGGGCTCACTGAAGCTTTCTTT.

This chain connects TRBV2 to TRBJ2-7, with 10 bases fitting TRBD1. Germline V lookup: CDR1 SNHLY, CDR2 FYNNEI. V gave up 6 bases and J gave up 4 bases; unmatched junction bases: 9. The CDR3 is made up of 15 amino acids. CDR3 coding DNA: TGTGCCAGCAGGATTCCGGGACAGGGGTCTTACGAGCAGTACTTC. Translation gives CASRIPGQGSYEQYF.

The rearrangement uses TRBV7-9 and TRBJ1-6; possible D gene TRBD1, 5 bases. The V gene lost 2 bases and the J gene lost 8 bases, with 10 bases spanning the gap. In germline, CDR1 is SEHNR, CDR2 FQNEAQ (reference sequence). The CDR3 contains 14 residues. This chain's CDR3 is CASSLYATDSPLHF. The DNA of the CDR3 is TGTGCCAGCAGCTTATATGCGACAGATTCACCCCTCCACTTT.

The chain joins TRBV28 to TRBJ1-4; 7 bases fit TRBD1. Germline V gene data show CDR1 as MDHEN and CDR2 as SYDVKM. V shed 2 bases, J shed 6 bases, and the junction held 12 bases outside the gene matches. This CDR3 comprises 17 residues. The CDR3 region is CASSLDLVDRRDEKLFF. In DNA form, the CDR3 reads TGTGCCAGCAGTTTAGATCTGGTGGACAGGCGGGATGAAAAACTGTTTTTT.

CDR3 protein: CASSPGEEEEKLFF. CDR3 DNA sequence: TGTGCCAGCAGCCCAGGGGAGGAGGAGGAAAAACTGTTTTTT. V and J are TRBV11-1 and TRBJ1-4, with D maybe TRBD1 (6 bases). The CDR3 has 14 amino acids. Trimming cost V 5 bases and J 8 bases, with 15 bases left between them. The germline gives CDR1 SGHAT, CDR2 FQDESV (reference sequence).

This clone was counted once. The chain carries TRBV6-6 and TRBJ1-2, with a weak D call TRBD1 (5 bases). Germline CDR1 MNHNY, CDR2 SVGAGI (reference sequence). This CDR3 region has 14 residues. Trimming pared 6 bases from V and 0 bases from J, leaving 11 bases between. For the CDR3, the DNA is TGTGCCAGCAGCGGGCAGGGTGCTAACTATGGCTACACCTTC. Translation gives CASSGQGANYGYTF.

This clone was detected many times. The chain links TRBV5-6 to TRBJ2-1; D remains ambiguous. CDR1 and CDR2 (germline): SGHDT, YYEEEE. V was pared by 2 bases and J by 8 bases, with 8 bases between. The CDR3 spans 12 residues. This chain's CDR3 is CASSFTIDEQFF. In DNA, the CDR3 is TGTGCCAGCAGCTTTACGATAGATGAGCAGTTCTTC.

The genes are TRBV5-4 and TRBJ2-7, with 10 bases matching TRBD2. The junction had 9 bases not matched to a gene; V was cut back by 2 bases and J by 7 bases. This CDR3 region has 15 residues. Per the germline V gene, CDR1 is SGHNT and CDR2 is YYREEE (reference sequence). The CDR3 here is CASSLRLAGVREQYF. The CDR3 region has the DNA TGTGCCAGCAGCTTACGGCTAGCGGGAGTGAGGGAGCAGTACTTC.

The chain employs TRBV10-3 and TRBJ2-7, with TRBD1 matching over 7 bases. Germline V CDR1 and CDR2: ENHRY, SYGVKD. The CDR3 loop spans 14 amino acids. Germline trimming cut 5 bases from V and 5 bases from J; bases unmatched to any gene: 9. The CDR3 nucleotides read TGTGCCATCAGTAGACAGGGAATAACTGACGAGCAGTACTTC. Translated: CAISRQGITDEQYF.

V gene TRBV5-1 combines with J gene TRBJ2-2; 9 nucleotides align to TRBD2. The CDR3 loop spans 15 amino acids. The J segment lost 5 bases and the V segment lost 0 bases, leaving 2 bases of the junction unmatched. Per germline, CDR1 SGHRS and CDR2 YFSETQ. The CDR3 DNA is TGCGCCAGCAGCTTGGGACTAGCGGAGACCGGGGAGCTGTTTTTT. Encoded protein: CASSLGLAETGELFF.